This T cell receptor beta chain was retrieved from a study of blood T cell repertoires in COVID-19 (TCRdb year 2020). A note on the overall study: The collaborator samples originated in the United States, Italy and Spain and spanned the acute and convalescent phases of COVID-19. The repertoires were released in a freely available public database meant as a resource for research on the immune response to SARS-CoV-2. Samples were obtained from the ongoing ImmuneRACE study (first 160 participants) and from 1,254 subjects provided by 6 global collaborators. The material from the prospective study consisted of cDNA or gDNA derived from T cells, B-cell-depleted T cells, or PBMCs. Deeply sampled blood TCRbeta repertoires from subjects exposed to, actively infected with, or recovered from COVID-19 were included in the dataset. Nearly every sample came with metadata listing a de-identified subject ID, COVID-19 status, age in years and sex. Where available, HLA class I and class II types were taken from metadata supplied by the sample provider and were not determined by assay-based typing. Broader findings and caveats from the paper: The quantity of clinical and demographic metadata differed by source and by participant and was supplied without curation.

A remark on this clone: It has no known antigen specificity. No clone much larger than this one lies a single base away; base qualities are absent.

A second Seattle source provided samples from volunteer blood donors who had recovered from COVID-19. The collaborating institutions used their own protocols to collect whole blood in K2EDTA tubes. For TCRbeta analysis, collaborators shipped samples in one of three forms: frozen whole blood, isolated PBMCs, or DNA extracted from either of those sample types. The CDR3, from cysteine to phenylalanine, totals 16 residues. Of all the DNA, just the CDR3 is kept, 48 bases in frame from base 1. Via the germline V gene, CDR1 is SGHVS and CDR2 FQNEAQ. V trim: 2 bases; J trim: 8 bases; unmatched bases: 11. TCRbeta CDR3 regions were amplified from genomic DNA using the immunoSEQ Assay, a bias-controlled multiplex PCR. As for the authors' bioinformatics: Within the assay, amplification of reference gene primers was used to estimate how many nucleated cells each sample contained. To quantify the absolute abundance of each unique TCRbeta CDR3 rearrangement, sequence reads were collapsed and filtered. Productive Simpson clonality was computed per sample as the square root of Simpson's diversity index over productive rearrangements. TCRdb took this table from immuneACCESS and kept in-frame rearrangements with V and J called. Such tables lack part of the clones; where checked against another copy, unresolved V genes explain under half of the gap, and the rest is unexplained. V, J and clone size reflect that table, while D and trimming were determined from the DNA. Here the sample has 310,000 or so clones; approximately 88% occur a single time. The ten biggest clones cover under 8% of the sample.

This receptor was taken from a man between 18 and 35 years old who had recovered from COVID-19. Sequencing used peripheral blood. This chain is built from TRBV7-8 and TRBJ2-1; a stretch of 8 junction bases matches TRBD1. The nucleotide sequence is given as TGTGCCAGCAGCTTATATTCGGGACAGGATATCGATGAGCAGTTCTTC. The translation is CASSLYSGQDIDEQFF.